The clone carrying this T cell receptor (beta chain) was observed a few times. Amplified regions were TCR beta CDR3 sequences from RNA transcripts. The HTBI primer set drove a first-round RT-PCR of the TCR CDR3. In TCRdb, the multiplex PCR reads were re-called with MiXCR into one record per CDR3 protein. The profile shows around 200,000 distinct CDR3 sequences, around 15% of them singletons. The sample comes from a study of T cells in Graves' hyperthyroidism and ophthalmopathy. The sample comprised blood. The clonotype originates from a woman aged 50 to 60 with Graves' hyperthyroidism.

The DNA for the CDR3 is TGTGCCAGCACCCATAATGAGGGGAAGAACAGAAATGAGCAGTTCTTC. Protein sequence: CASTHNEGKNRNEQFF. This chain connects TRBV7-2 to TRBJ2-1; either TRBD1 or TRBD2 may fit D (5 bases each). Per the germline V gene, CDR1 is SGHTA and CDR2 is FQGNSA. V dropped 7 bases and J dropped 7 bases, with 23 bases sitting between them. This CDR3 contains 16 residues.